This entry is about one T cell receptor (beta chain). Membership in each cohort depended on participant-reported clinical history. Recovered Cohort 3 donors showed two negative PCRs, clearance, or symptom resolution. Looked up from germline, CDR1 is LNHDA and CDR2 is SQIVND (reference sequence). The CDR3 is 15 amino acids. V lost 3 bases, J lost 1 base, and 10 bases lay in between. This sample is part of a study of blood T cell repertoires in COVID-19. Overall study: Material from acute and convalescent COVID-19 was sourced from the United States, Italy and Spain. T cells, B-cell-depleted T cells, or PBMCs supplied cDNA or gDNA.

Clones were sequenced by immunoSEQ multiplex PCR, and TCRdb holds only the in-frame ones, with some missing. The profile shows roughly 200,000 clones, less than 85% of them singletons. What was sequenced was PBMCs or T cells enriched from blood (not recorded which). The rearrangement links TRBV19 to TRBJ1-5, with D unresolved. The receptor comes from a man in his forties or fifties who had recovered from COVID-19. CDR3 in amino acids: CASSMLKRSNQPQHF. In nucleotides, the CDR3 is TGTGCCAGTAGTATGCTCAAGAGGAGCAATCAGCCCCAGCATTTT.